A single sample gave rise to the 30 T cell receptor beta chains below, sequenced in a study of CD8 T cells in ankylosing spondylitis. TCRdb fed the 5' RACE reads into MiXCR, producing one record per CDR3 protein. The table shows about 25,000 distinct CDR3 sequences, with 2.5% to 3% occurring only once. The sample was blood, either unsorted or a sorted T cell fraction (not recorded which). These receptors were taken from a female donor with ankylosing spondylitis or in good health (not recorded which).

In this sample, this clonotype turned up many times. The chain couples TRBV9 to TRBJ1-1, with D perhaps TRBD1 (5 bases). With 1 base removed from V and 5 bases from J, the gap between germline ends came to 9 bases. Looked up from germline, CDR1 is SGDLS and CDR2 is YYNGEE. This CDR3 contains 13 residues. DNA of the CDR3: TGTGCCAGCAGCGTATTGGGGGGGACTGAAGCTTTCTTT. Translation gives CASSVLGGTEAFF.

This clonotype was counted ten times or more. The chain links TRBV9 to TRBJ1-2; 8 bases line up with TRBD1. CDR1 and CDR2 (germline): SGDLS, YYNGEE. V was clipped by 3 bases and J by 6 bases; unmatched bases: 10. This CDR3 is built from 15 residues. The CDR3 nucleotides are TGTGCCAGCAGCGCCCTTACAAACAGGGGGGATGGCTACACCTTC. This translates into CASSALTNRGDGYTF.

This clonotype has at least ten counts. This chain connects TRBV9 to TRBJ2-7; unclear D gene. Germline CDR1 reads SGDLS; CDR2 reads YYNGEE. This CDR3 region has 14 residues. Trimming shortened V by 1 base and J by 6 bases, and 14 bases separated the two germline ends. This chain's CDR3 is CASSVIGAGGEQYF. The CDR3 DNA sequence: TGTGCCAGCAGCGTAATAGGCGCCGGCGGCGAGCAGTACTTC.

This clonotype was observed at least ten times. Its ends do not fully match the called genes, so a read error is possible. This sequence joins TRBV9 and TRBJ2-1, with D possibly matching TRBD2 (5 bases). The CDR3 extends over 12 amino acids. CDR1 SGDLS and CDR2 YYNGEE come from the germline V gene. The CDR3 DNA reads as TGTGCCAGCAGCGCGACGGGGTTTGAGCTGTTCTTC. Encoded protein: CASSATGFELFF.

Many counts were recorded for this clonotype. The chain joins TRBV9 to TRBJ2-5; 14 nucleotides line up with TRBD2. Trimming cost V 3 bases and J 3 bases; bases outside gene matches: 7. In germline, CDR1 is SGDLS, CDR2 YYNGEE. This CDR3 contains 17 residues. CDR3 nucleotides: TGTGCCAGCAGCGCCCGAGGGGGACTAGCGGGAGAAGAGACCCAGTACTTC. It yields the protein CASSARGGLAGEETQYF.

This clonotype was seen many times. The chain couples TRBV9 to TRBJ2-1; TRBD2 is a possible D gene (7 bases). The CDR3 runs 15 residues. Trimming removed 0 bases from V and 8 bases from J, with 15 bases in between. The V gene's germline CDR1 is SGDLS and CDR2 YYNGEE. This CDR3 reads CASSVEWGGHDEQFF. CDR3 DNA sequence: TGTGCCAGCAGCGTAGAGTGGGGGGGCCACGATGAGCAGTTCTTC.

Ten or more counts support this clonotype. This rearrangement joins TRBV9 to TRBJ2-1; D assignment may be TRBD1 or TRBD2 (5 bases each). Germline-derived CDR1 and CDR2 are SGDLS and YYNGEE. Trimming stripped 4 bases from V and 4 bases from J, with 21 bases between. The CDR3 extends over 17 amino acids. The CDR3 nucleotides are TGTGCCAGCAGCCTAAAGTGGGGCGGGCTTACATACAATGAGCAGTTCTTC. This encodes CASSLKWGGLTYNEQFF.

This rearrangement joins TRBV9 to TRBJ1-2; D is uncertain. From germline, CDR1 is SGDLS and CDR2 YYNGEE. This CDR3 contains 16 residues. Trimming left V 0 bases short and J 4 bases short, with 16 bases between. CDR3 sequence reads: CASSVADVTPSYGYTF. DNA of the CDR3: TGTGCCAGCAGCGTAGCCGACGTTACCCCTTCCTATGGCTACACCTTC.

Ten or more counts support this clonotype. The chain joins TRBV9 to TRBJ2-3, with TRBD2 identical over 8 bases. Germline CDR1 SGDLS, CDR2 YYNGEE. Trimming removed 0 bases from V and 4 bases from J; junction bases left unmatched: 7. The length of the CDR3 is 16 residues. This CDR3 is CASSVAPGLVADTQYF. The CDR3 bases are TGTGCCAGCAGCGTAGCCCCGGGACTAGTAGCAGATACGCAGTATTTT.

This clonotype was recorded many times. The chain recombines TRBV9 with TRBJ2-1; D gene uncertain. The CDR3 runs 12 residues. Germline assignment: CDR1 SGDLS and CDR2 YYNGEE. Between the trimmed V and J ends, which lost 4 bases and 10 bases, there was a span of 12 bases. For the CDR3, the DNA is TGTGCCAGCAGCCGAACAGACTGGGAGCAGTTCTTC. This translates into CASSRTDWEQFF.

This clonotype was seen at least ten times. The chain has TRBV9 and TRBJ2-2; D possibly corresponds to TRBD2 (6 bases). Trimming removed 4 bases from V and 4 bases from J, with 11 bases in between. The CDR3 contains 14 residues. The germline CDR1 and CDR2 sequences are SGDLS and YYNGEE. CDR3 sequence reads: CASSPGLITGELFF. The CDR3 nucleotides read TGTGCCAGCAGCCCGGGACTGATCACCGGGGAGCTGTTTTTT.

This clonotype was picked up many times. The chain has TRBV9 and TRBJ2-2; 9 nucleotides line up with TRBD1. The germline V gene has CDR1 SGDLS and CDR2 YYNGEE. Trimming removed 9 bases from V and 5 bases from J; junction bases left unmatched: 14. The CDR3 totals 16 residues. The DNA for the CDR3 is TGTGCCACAGCAGCATTCTCCGGGACAGGGACCGGGGAGCTGTTTTTT. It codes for CATAAFSGTGTGELFF.

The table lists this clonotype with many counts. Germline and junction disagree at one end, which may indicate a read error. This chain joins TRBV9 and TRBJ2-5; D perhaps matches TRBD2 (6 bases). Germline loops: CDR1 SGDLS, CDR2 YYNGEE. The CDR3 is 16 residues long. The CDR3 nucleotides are TGTGCCAGCACCGTAGGGCGGGGCGGATCCCCAGAGACCCAGTACTTC. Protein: CASTVGRGGSPETQYF. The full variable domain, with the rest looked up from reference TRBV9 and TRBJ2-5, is DSGVTQTPKHLITATGQRVTLRCSPRSGDLSVYWYQQSLDQGLQFLIQYYNGEERAKGNILERFSAQQFPDLHSELNLSSLELGDSALYFCASTVGRGGSPETQYFGPGTRLLVL.

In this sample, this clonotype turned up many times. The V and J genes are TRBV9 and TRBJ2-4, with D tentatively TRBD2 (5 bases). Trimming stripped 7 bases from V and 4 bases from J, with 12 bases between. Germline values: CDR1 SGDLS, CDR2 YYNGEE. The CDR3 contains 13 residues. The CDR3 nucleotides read TGTGCCAGCTCTCCGACGGGGAAAAACATTCAGTACTTC. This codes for CASSPTGKNIQYF.

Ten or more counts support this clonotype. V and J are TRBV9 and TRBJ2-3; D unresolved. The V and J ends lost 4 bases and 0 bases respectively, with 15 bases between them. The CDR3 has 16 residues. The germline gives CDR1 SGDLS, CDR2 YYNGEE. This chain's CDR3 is CASSIGAQTSTDTQYF. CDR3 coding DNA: TGTGCCAGCAGCATTGGCGCACAAACTAGCACAGATACGCAGTATTTT.

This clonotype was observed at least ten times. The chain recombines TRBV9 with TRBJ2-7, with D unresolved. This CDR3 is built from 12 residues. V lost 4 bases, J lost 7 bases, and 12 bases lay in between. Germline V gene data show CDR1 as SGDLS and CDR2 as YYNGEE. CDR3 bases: TGTGCCAGCAGCCAGAGGTGGGGAGAGCAGTACTTC. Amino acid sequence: CASSQRWGEQYF.

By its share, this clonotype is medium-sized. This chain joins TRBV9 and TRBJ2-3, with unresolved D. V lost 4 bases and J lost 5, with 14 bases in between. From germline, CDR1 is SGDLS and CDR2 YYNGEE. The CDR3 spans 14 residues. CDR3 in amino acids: CASSRGPLGDTQYF. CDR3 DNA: TGTGCCAGCAGCAGAGGACCCCTAGGAGATACGCAGTATTTT.

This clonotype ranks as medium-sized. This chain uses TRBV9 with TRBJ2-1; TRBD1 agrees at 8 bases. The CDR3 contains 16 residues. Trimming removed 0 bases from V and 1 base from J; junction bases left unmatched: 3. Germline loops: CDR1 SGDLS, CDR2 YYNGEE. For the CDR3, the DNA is TGTGCCAGCAGCGTAGCATACAGGGGGTCCTACAATGAGCAGTTCTTC. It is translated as CASSVAYRGSYNEQFF.

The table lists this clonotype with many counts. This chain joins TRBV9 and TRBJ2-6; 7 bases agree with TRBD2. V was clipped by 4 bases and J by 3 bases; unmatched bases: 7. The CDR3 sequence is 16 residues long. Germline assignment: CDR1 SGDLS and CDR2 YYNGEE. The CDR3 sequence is CASSPMGGYGANVLTF. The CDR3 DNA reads TGTGCCAGCAGCCCAATGGGGGGGTATGGGGCCAACGTCCTGACTTTC.

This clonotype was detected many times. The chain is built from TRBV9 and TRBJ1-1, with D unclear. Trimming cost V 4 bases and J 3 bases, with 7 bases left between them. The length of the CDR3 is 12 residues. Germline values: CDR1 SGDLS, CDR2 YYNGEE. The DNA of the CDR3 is TGTGCCAGCAGCCCACACGACACTGAAGCTTTCTTT. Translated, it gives CASSPHDTEAFF.

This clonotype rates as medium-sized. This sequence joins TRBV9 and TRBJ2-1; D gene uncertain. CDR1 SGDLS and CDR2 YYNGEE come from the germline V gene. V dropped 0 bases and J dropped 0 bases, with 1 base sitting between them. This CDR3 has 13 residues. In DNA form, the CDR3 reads TGTGCCAGCAGCGTAGGCTCCTACAATGAGCAGTTCTTC. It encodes CASSVGSYNEQFF.

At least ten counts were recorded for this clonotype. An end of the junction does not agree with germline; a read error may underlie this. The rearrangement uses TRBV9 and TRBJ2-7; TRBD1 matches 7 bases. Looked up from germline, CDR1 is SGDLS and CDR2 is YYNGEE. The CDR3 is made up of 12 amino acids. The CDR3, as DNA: TGTGCCAGCAGTGATACGGACAGGCCCCAGCACTTC. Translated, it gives CASSDTDRPQHF.

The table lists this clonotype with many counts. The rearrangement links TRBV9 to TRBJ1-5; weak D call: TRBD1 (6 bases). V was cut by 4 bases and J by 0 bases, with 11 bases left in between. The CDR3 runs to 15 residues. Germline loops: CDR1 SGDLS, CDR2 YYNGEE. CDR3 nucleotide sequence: TGTGCCAGCAGCCCGGGACAAAGTAGCAATCAGCCCCAGCATTTT. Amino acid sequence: CASSPGQSSNQPQHF.

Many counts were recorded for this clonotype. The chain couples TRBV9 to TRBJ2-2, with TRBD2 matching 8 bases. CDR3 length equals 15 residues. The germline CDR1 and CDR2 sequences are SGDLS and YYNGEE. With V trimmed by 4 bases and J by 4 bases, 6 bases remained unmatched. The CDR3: CASSFTGGSTGELFF. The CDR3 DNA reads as TGTGCCAGCAGCTTTACGGGGGGGAGCACCGGGGAGCTGTTTTTT.

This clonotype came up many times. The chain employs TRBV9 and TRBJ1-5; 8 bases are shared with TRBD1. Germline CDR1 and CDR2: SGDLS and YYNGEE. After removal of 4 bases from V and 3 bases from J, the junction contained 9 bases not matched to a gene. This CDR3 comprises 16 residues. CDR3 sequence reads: CASSPTTGDHNQPQHF. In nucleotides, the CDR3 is TGTGCCAGCAGCCCAACGACAGGGGACCACAATCAGCCCCAGCATTTT.

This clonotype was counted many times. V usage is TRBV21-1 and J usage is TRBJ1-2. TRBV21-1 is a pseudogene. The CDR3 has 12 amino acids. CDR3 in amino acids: CASSRKDYGYTF. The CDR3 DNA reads TGTGCCAGCAGTAGGAAAGACTATGGCTACACCTTC.

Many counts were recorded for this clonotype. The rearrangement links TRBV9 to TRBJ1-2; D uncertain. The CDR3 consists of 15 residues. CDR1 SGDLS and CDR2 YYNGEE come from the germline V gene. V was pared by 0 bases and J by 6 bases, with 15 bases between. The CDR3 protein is CASSVGTAERDGYTF. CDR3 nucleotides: TGTGCCAGCAGCGTAGGTACAGCGGAACGCGATGGCTACACCTTC.

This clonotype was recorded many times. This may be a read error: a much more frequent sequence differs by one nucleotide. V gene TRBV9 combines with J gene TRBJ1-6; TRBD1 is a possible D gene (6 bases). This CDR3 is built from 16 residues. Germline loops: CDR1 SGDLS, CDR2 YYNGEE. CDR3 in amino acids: CASSRGEQGNNSPPHF. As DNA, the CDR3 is TGTGCCAGCAGCAGAGGGGAGCAGGGGAATAATTCACCCCCCCACTTT.

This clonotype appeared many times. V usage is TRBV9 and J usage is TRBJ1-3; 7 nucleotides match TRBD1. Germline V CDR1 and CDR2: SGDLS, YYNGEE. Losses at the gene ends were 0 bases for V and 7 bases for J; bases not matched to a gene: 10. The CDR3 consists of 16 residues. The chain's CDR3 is CASSVGDRAGGNTIYF. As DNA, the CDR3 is TGTGCCAGCAGCGTAGGTGACAGGGCCGGCGGGAACACCATATATTTT.

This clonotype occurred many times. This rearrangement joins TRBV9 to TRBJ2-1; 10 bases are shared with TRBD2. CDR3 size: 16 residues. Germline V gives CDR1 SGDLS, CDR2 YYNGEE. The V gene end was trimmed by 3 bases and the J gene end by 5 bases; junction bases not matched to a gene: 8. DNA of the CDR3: TGTGCCAGCAGCGCACAGCTAGCGGGAGCCAACAATGAGCAGTTCTTC. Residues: CASSAQLAGANNEQFF.